The next 25 T cell receptor beta chains were all read from a single sample in a study of a mutant IDH1 vaccine in newly diagnosed glioma. Only in-frame clones appear in the TCRdb table, and some are missing; sequencing was by immunoSEQ multiplex PCR. Among about 41,000 clones listed, around 78% were seen once. Sample time point: week 23, last vaccination. All doses held 300 ug of mutant IDH1 20-mer peptide, with topical imiquimod. No antigen has been assigned to these receptors. The sample consisted of PBMCs, taken from a glioma patient whose treatment included an IDH1 peptide vaccine. The receptor source for this set is a woman aged 40 to 50 with glioma. Some clones in this sample may be carry-over from other donors' samples.

V is TRBV28 and J is TRBJ1-1; the D is unclear. Germline loops: CDR1 MDHEN, CDR2 SYDVKM. This CDR3 has 14 residues. V lost 6 bases and J lost 3, with 14 bases in between. Here the CDR3 DNA reads TGTGCCAGCAGACGACACGGGGAGTACACTGAAGCTTTCTTT. Translated, it gives CASRRHGEYTEAFF.

This clone came up once. The chain combines TRBV10-3 with TRBJ2-1, with 10 positions matching TRBD2. Germline CDR1 is ENHRY and CDR2 is SYGVKD. The CDR3 has 15 residues. V trimming: 6 bases; J trimming: 6 bases; junction bases outside the gene matches: 8. The CDR3 loop is CAISFGLAESNEQFF. The CDR3 DNA sequence: TGTGCCATCAGCTTTGGACTAGCGGAGTCCAATGAGCAGTTCTTC.

The chain joins TRBV6-1 to TRBJ1-2; perhaps TRBD1 as D (6 bases). From germline, CDR1 is MNHNS and CDR2 SASEGT. V dropped 5 bases and J dropped 8 bases, with 18 bases sitting between them. The CDR3 spans 14 residues. CDR3 sequence: CASSQNPSGTGYTF. DNA for the CDR3: TGTGCCAGCAGTCAAAACCCCTCCGGGACAGGCTACACCTTC.

The sample holds one count of this clone. The V gene is TRBV27, the J gene TRBJ2-5, with 9 bases identical to TRBD2. With 5 bases clipped from V and 5 bases from J, the junction kept 9 bases outside the gene matches. The CDR3 sequence is 15 residues long. Germline V gene data show CDR1 as MNHEY and CDR2 as SMNVEV (reference sequence). The CDR3 bases are TGTGCCAGCAGTGATAGCGGGGGTTGGTTTGAGACCCAGTACTTC. Amino acids: CASSDSGGWFETQYF.

The V and J genes are TRBV5-6 and TRBJ2-7; 8 bases are a match to TRBD1. The V segment lost 1 base and the J segment 7 bases; nucleotides outside the gene matches: 4. Germline V gene data show CDR1 as SGHDT and CDR2 as YYEEEE. This CDR3 contains 13 residues. CDR3 sequence reads: CASSLQGALEQYF. CDR3 nucleotide sequence: TGTGCCAGCAGCTTGCAGGGGGCGCTTGAGCAGTACTTC.

By its share, this clone is medium-sized. The chain employs TRBV5-1 and TRBJ2-7, with unresolved D. The V gene lost 4 bases and the J gene lost 3 bases, with 14 bases spanning the gap. The CDR3 runs 14 residues. In germline, CDR1 is SGHRS, CDR2 YFSETQ. CDR3 loop: CASSPMITRYEQYF. The CDR3 region has the DNA TGCGCCAGCAGCCCGATGATAACTCGCTACGAGCAGTACTTC.

The V gene is TRBV4-3, the J gene TRBJ2-1; 7 bases match TRBD2. J gave up 5 bases and V 4 bases, and 11 bases lay outside the gene matches. CDR1 is LGHNA, CDR2 YSLEER, per germline. The CDR3 covers 16 residues. This chain's CDR3 is CASSPGGRLAHNEQFF. The DNA of the CDR3 is TGCGCCAGCAGCCCGGGAGGTAGGCTAGCTCACAATGAGCAGTTCTTC.

The chain recombines TRBV6-5 with TRBJ2-7, with a weak D call TRBD1 (6 bases). This CDR3 is built from 12 residues. V was clipped by 6 bases and J by 4 bases, with 10 bases between them. Germline CDR1 is MNHEY and CDR2 is SVGAGI. CDR3 region: CASSPGQYEQYF. Written as DNA, the CDR3 is TGTGCCAGCAGCCCCGGACAGTACGAGCAGTACTTC.

The V gene is TRBV7-9, the J gene TRBJ2-1; TRBD1 is a possible D gene (6 bases). Germline V gene lookup returns CDR1 SEHNR and CDR2 FQNEAQ (reference sequence). The V end lost 4 bases, the J end lost 7 bases, and 11 bases lay between the germline ends. The length of the CDR3 is 13 residues. The chain's CDR3 is CASSWGPGNEQFF. CDR3 nucleotides: TGTGCCAGCAGCTGGGGGCCGGGGAATGAGCAGTTCTTC.

V and J are TRBV5-4 and TRBJ2-7, with D maybe TRBD2 (7 bases). The germline V gene has CDR1 SGHNT and CDR2 YYREEE (reference sequence). This CDR3 is built from 17 residues. The V end was cut by 2 bases, the J end by 0 bases, with 18 bases between. In DNA, the CDR3 is TGTGCCAGCAGCTTAAGACAGGCTCCGGGGGGCTCCTACGAGCAGTACTTC. Translation gives CASSLRQAPGGSYEQYF.

This chain connects TRBV5-1 to TRBJ2-7; either TRBD1 or TRBD2 may fit D (7 bases each). The germline V gene has CDR1 SGHRS and CDR2 YFSETQ. The CDR3 covers 14 residues. V lost 2 bases and J 2 bases, leaving 11 bases between the germline ends. CDR3 amino acids: CASSFQGGTYEQYF. DNA for the CDR3: TGCGCCAGCAGCTTCCAGGGGGGGACCTACGAGCAGTACTTC.

The V gene is TRBV28, the J gene TRBJ2-5; D possibly corresponds to TRBD2 (5 bases). The CDR3 is 15 amino acids. Trimming stripped 7 bases from V and 5 bases from J, with 20 bases between. Germline assignment: CDR1 MDHEN and CDR2 SYDVKM. The CDR3 region is CASTLFSSFTETQYF. CDR3 bases: TGTGCCAGCACACTATTTTCTAGCTTTACCGAGACCCAGTACTTC.

This chain connects TRBV9 to TRBJ1-4; tentatively, D is TRBD1 (6 bases). V lost 7 bases and J lost 2, with 15 bases in between. Looked up from germline, CDR1 is SGDLS and CDR2 is YYNGEE. The CDR3 length is 15 residues. In DNA, the CDR3 is TGTGCCAGCGGGAGGGGGGGATCTACTAATGAAAAACTGTTTTTT. As protein: CASGRGGSTNEKLFF.

With regard to this clone: At one boundary the junction diverges from the germline segment, which might be a read error. The J gene is TRBJ1-2, the V gene TRBV4-3; D remains ambiguous. The CDR3 spans 13 residues. Germline loops: CDR1 LGHNA, CDR2 YSLEER. The chain's CDR3 is CASSQSSEGAPAF. The CDR3 DNA sequence: TGCGCCAGCAGCCAATCGTCCGAGGGCGCGCCAGCCTTC.

V is TRBV9 and J is TRBJ2-5, with D maybe TRBD1 (6 bases). The CDR3 covers 17 residues. The V end was cut by 0 bases, the J end by 5 bases, with 20 bases between. Per germline, CDR1 SGDLS and CDR2 YYNGEE. The CDR3: CASSVGIGGKPGETQYF. The CDR3 nucleotides read TGTGCCAGCAGCGTAGGAATAGGGGGAAAACCGGGGGAGACCCAGTACTTC.

The V and J genes are TRBV7-9 and TRBJ2-3, with D hard to call. Germline CDR1 is SEHNR and CDR2 is FQNEAQ (reference sequence). V shed 1 base and J shed 0 bases, with 8 bases lying between them. This CDR3 is built from 15 residues. The CDR3 DNA reads TGTGCCAGCAGCTTAGACTTTACTAGCACAGATACGCAGTATTTT. Its translation: CASSLDFTSTDTQYF.

The chain uses TRBV28 and TRBJ2-1; D might be TRBD1 (5 bases). Trimming shortened V by 5 bases and J by 9 bases, and 17 bases separated the two germline ends. CDR3 size: 14 residues. Germline CDR1 is MDHEN and CDR2 is SYDVKM. The DNA for the CDR3 is TGTGCCAGCAGTCTCCTAGGTGGGGCTCGTGAGCAGTTCTTC. Residues: CASSLLGGAREQFF. The full variable domain, in which reference TRBV28 and TRBJ2-1 provide the parts outside the CDR3, is DVKVTQSSRYLVKRTGEKVFLECVQDMDHENMFWYRQDPGLGLRLIYFSYDVKMKEKGDIPEGYSVSREKKERFSLILESASTNQTSMYLCASSLLGGAREQFFGPGTRLTVL.

The V call is TRBV14, the J call TRBJ2-1, with 13 bases that match TRBD2. This CDR3 spans 18 amino acids. Germline-derived CDR1 and CDR2 are SGHDN and FVKESK. Trimming removed 4 bases from V and 7 bases from J; junction bases left unmatched: 13. The CDR3: CASSPTVLAGGPSNEQFF. The CDR3 DNA is TGTGCCAGCAGCCCAACCGTACTAGCGGGGGGGCCAAGTAATGAGCAGTTCTTC.

This sequence joins TRBV5-4 and TRBJ1-6, with 9 positions matching TRBD1. The germline CDR1 and CDR2 sequences are SGHNT and YYREEE (reference sequence). The CDR3 is made up of 16 amino acids. Unmatched junction bases numbered 9, after V lost 1 base and J lost 10 bases. The CDR3 loop reads CASSLFSGTGSSPLHF. The DNA of the CDR3 is TGTGCCAGCAGCTTGTTCTCGGGGACAGGGAGCTCACCCCTCCACTTT.

The chain carries TRBV7-9 and TRBJ1-5, with 7 bases lining up with TRBD1. The germline V gene has CDR1 SEHNR and CDR2 FQNEAQ (reference sequence). V lost 1 base, J lost 3 bases, and 3 bases stayed unmatched. This CDR3 has 15 amino acids. Written as DNA, the CDR3 is TGTGCCAGCAGCTTAGAGGGACAGAACAATCAGCCCCAGCATTTT. Its protein is CASSLEGQNNQPQHF.

The chain employs TRBV7-2 and TRBJ2-5; the D call may be TRBD1 or TRBD2 (6 bases each). V dropped 4 bases and J dropped 5 bases, with 17 bases sitting between them. Germline V gene sequence: CDR1 SGHTA, CDR2 FQGNSA. The CDR3 sequence is 15 residues long. For the CDR3, the DNA is TGTGCCAGCAGCTCTCTGGGGGGCTTGTGGGAGACCCAGTACTTC. It is translated as CASSSLGGLWETQYF.

The chain has TRBV28 and TRBJ1-3; D is unresolved. Germline CDR1 reads MDHEN; CDR2 reads SYDVKM. This CDR3 has 11 residues. Trimming left V 11 bases short and J 0 bases short, with 5 bases between. The CDR3 loop reads CAAFSGNTIYF. In DNA form, the CDR3 reads TGTGCCGCCTTCTCTGGAAACACCATATATTTT.

The chain has TRBV7-8 and TRBJ2-7; tentative D call: TRBD1 (6 bases). Germline V gene data show CDR1 as SGHVS and CDR2 as FQNEAQ. The CDR3 runs 14 residues. Trimming pared 3 bases from V and 2 bases from J, leaving 11 bases between. The CDR3 DNA is TGTGCCAGCAGCTTTGCAGGGGACCCCTACGAGCAGTACTTC. Its protein is CASSFAGDPYEQYF.

The rearrangement uses TRBV7-9 and TRBJ1-2, with 7 bases lining up with TRBD1. From germline, CDR1 is SEHNR and CDR2 FQNEAQ (reference sequence). This CDR3 has 15 amino acids. Trimming removed 6 bases from V and 3 bases from J; junction bases left unmatched: 10. The CDR3 here is CASRNGTGADYGYTF. In DNA, the CDR3 is TGTGCCAGCAGAAACGGAACAGGGGCGGACTATGGCTACACCTTC.

The chain has TRBV7-9 and TRBJ1-1; 7 nucleotides agree with TRBD1. The CDR3 runs 12 residues. The trim removed 11 bases at V and 4 bases at J, leaving 7 bases unmatched. Germline assignment: CDR1 SEHNR and CDR2 FQNEAQ (reference sequence). DNA for the CDR3: TGTGCCGCGACAGGGCCGGTCACTGAAGCTTTCTTT. Translated: CAATGPVTEAFF.